The 14 T cell receptor beta chains given below trace back to one sample, sequenced in a study of T cell repertoires in cytomegalovirus infection. MiXCR was run by TCRdb on the reads, yielding one entry per CDR3 protein. The table shows hundreds of thousands of distinct CDR3 sequences, with roughly a third occurring only once. Their cognate antigens are unknown. This sample comprised cultured CD8+ T cells from PBMCs, obtained from culture after CMV antigen stimulation. The receptors come from a human donor in good health (CMV status not recorded). Some clones in this sample may be carry-over from other donors' samples.

This clonotype has just a few counts. The chain recombines TRBV10-3 with TRBJ2-1; 8 bases map to TRBD2. CDR1 is ENHRY and CDR2 is SYGVKD in the germline V gene. This CDR3 is built from 15 residues. Losses at the gene ends were 7 bases for V and 3 bases for J; bases not matched to a gene: 8. CDR3: CAITETGTSYNEQFF. The CDR3, as DNA: TGTGCCATCACCGAGACCGGGACTAGCTACAATGAGCAGTTCTTC.

The chain carries TRBV5-6 and TRBJ2-1; D might be TRBD2 (6 bases). The CDR3 totals 14 residues. V lost 0 bases to trimming and J lost 7 bases, with 11 bases between them. Germline V gives CDR1 SGHDT, CDR2 YYEEEE. As DNA, the CDR3 is TGTGCCAGCAGCTTGGTTCCGGGGGATAATGAGCAGTTCTTC. As protein: CASSLVPGDNEQFF.

The chain employs TRBV6-6 and TRBJ1-5; 9 nucleotides agree with TRBD1. Per the germline V gene, CDR1 is MNHNY and CDR2 is SVGAGI (reference sequence). Trimming cost V 1 base and J 7 bases; bases outside gene matches: 11. CDR3 size: 17 residues. The CDR3 DNA follows: TGTGCCAGCAGTTACTTGAAACCTCGGACAGGGGAACAGCCCCAGCATTTT. This gives the protein CASSYLKPRTGEQPQHF.

This clonotype was picked up a small number of times. Compared with germline, one end of the junction differs, possibly owing to a read error. This sequence joins TRBV4-1 and TRBJ1-2; the D is unclear. The CDR3 runs to 15 residues. The germline gives CDR1 MGHRA, CDR2 YSYEKL. The CDR3 nucleotides are TGTGCCAGCAGCCAAGAAACAGCCTTCGTGGATGGCTACACCTTC. It specifies CASSQETAFVDGYTF.

This clonotype was counted only a few times. The J gene is TRBJ2-1, the V gene TRBV11-3; TRBD2 aligns across 9 bases. CDR1 SGHNT and CDR2 YENEEA come from the germline V gene. CDR3 length: 16 residues. Trimming cost V 5 bases and J 6 bases; bases outside gene matches: 11. The CDR3 loop reads CASSPASAGGTNEQFF. The CDR3 DNA reads TGTGCCAGCAGCCCCGCCTCCGCGGGGGGGACCAATGAGCAGTTCTTC.

This clonotype appeared a few times. This chain uses TRBV9 with TRBJ1-2, with D uncertain. The CDR3 is 16 residues long. CDR1 SGDLS and CDR2 YYNGEE come from the germline V gene. V gave up 0 bases and J gave up 0 bases, with 12 bases separating them. CDR3 amino acids: CASSVGLNAANYGYTF. Here the CDR3 DNA reads TGTGCCAGCAGCGTAGGGCTGAACGCGGCTAACTATGGCTACACCTTC. The full variable domain, rest sourced from reference TRBV9 and TRBJ1-2, is DSGVTQTPKHLITATGQRVTLRCSPRSGDLSVYWYQQSLDQGLQFLIQYYNGEERAKGNILERFSAQQFPDLHSELNLSSLELGDSALYFCASSVGLNAANYGYTFGSGTRLTVV.

This chain uses TRBV6-5 with TRBJ2-7; D is ambiguous. CDR1 and CDR2 (germline): MNHEY, SVGAGI. V lost 2 bases, J lost 2 bases, and 10 bases lay in between. This CDR3 is 14 amino acids long. The CDR3 protein is CASSYRSATYEQYF. The CDR3 DNA sequence: TGTGCCAGCAGTTACCGTTCAGCAACCTACGAGCAGTACTTC.

The chain links TRBV6-2 or TRBV6-3 to TRBJ1-1; maybe TRBD1 (6 bases). The V gene's germline CDR1 is MNHEY and CDR2 SVGEGT. V was cut by 8 bases and J by 4 bases, with 17 bases left in between. This CDR3 has 14 residues. The CDR3 sequence is CASELLGGSTEAFF. DNA of the CDR3: TGTGCCAGCGAACTACTAGGGGGTAGCACTGAAGCTTTCTTT.

This clonotype has a handful of counts. This chain uses TRBV7-2 with TRBJ2-3; D gene unclear. This CDR3 has 16 amino acids. The germline V and J ends were trimmed by 0 bases and 2 bases, with 12 bases remaining between them. Germline values: CDR1 SGHTA, CDR2 FQGNSA. CDR3 DNA: TGTGCCAGCAGCTTAGCTCGAGCTTCCCTCACAGATACGCAGTATTTT. Protein: CASSLARASLTDTQYF. The full variable domain, completed using reference TRBV7-2 and TRBJ2-3, is GAGVSQSPSNKVTEKGKDVELRCDPISGHTALYWYRQSLGQGLEFLIYFQGNSAPDKSGLPSDRFSAERTGGSVSTLTIQRTQQEDSAVYLCASSLARASLTDTQYFGPGTRLTVL.

This clonotype showed up just a few times. V and J are TRBV5-1 and TRBJ1-5; 9 bases are a match to TRBD1. From germline, CDR1 is SGHRS and CDR2 YFSETQ. With 4 bases clipped from V and 4 bases from J, the junction kept 6 bases outside the gene matches. This CDR3 is 15 amino acids long. The CDR3 sequence: CASSKGTGQNQPQHF. DNA for the CDR3: TGCGCCAGCAGCAAGGGGACAGGGCAGAATCAGCCCCAGCATTTT.

This clonotype was observed at least ten times. The chain joins TRBV7-3 to TRBJ2-3, with a possible D match to TRBD1 (6 bases). This CDR3 spans 17 amino acids. The germline CDR1 and CDR2 sequences are SGHTA and FQGTGA. The ends were cut back, 2 bases at V and 3 bases at J, with 18 bases in the middle. The CDR3 sequence: CASSLGRDIGRTDTQYF. The CDR3 nucleotides are TGTGCCAGCAGCTTAGGCCGGGACATTGGAAGGACAGATACGCAGTATTTT.

This clonotype was recorded a few times. The V gene is TRBV27, the J gene TRBJ1-1, with D tentatively TRBD1 (6 bases). Germline CDR1 reads MNHEY; CDR2 reads SMNVEV (reference sequence). This CDR3 comprises 12 residues. Trimming removed 6 bases from V and 11 bases from J, with 16 bases in between. CDR3 in amino acids: CASRDSRVRAFF. CDR3 DNA: TGTGCCAGCAGGGACAGCCGCGTTAGGGCTTTCTTT.

J is TRBJ2-3 and V is TRBV2; D is unclear. The CDR3 consists of 15 residues. CDR1 SNHLY and CDR2 FYNNEI come from the germline V gene. V was trimmed by 0 bases and J by 7 bases, leaving 14 bases between them. The CDR3 DNA reads TGTGCCAGCAGTGAAGCCACCTTCCTACAGAATACGCAGTATTTT. It translates to CASSEATFLQNTQYF.

V gene TRBV4-1 combines with J gene TRBJ1-2, with a weak D call TRBD1 (5 bases). The CDR3 has 15 amino acids. Trimming shortened V by 3 bases and J by 4 bases, and 15 bases separated the two germline ends. Germline CDR1 is MGHRA and CDR2 is YSYEKL. In DNA, the CDR3 is TGCGCCAGCAGCCATCCCCAGGGATCCTTCTATGGCTACACCTTC. It yields the protein CASSHPQGSFYGYTF.